Shown below are 18 T cell receptor beta chains from a single sample sequenced in a study of T cell responses to AZD1222 COVID-19 vaccine. Repertoires were generated with immunoSEQ multiplex PCR, while TCRdb's copy carries only in-frame clones and drops some. The top ten clones hold about 4.3% of a sample with 95,000 to 150,000 clones, 85% of them seen once. The material sequenced was peripheral blood, taken 28 days after the second AZD1222 dose. Receptors were obtained from an adult who received the AZD1222 COVID-19 vaccine.

V gene TRBV5-1 combines with J gene TRBJ1-4; 10 bases align to TRBD1. The length of the CDR3 is 15 residues. V dropped 4 bases and J dropped 7; count of bases not matched to a gene: 7. The V gene's germline CDR1 is SGHRS and CDR2 YFSETQ. CDR3 sequence (DNA): TGCGCCAGCAGCACCTCGGGACAGGGGAGTGAAAAACTGTTTTTT. It codes for CASSTSGQGSEKLFF.

This chain connects TRBV30 to TRBJ1-1; D perhaps matches TRBD1 (6 bases). Trimming took 1 base from V and 1 from J, leaving 10 bases between them. CDR1 GTSNPN and CDR2 SVGIG come from the germline V gene (reference sequence). The CDR3 totals 14 residues. The CDR3, as DNA: TGTGCCTGGAGTGGACAGGAACCGAACACTGAAGCTTTCTTT. Protein sequence: CAWSGQEPNTEAFF.

V is TRBV7-6 and J is TRBJ1-2; a weak D match, TRBD1 (6 bases). The V end lost 3 bases, the J end lost 5 bases, and 19 bases lay between the germline ends. Germline values: CDR1 SGHVS, CDR2 FNYEAQ. This CDR3 has 16 residues. The CDR3 DNA is TGTGCCAGCAGCTTGACCTCGGCGACAGGCCCTTATGGCTACACCTTC. It codes for CASSLTSATGPYGYTF.

The chain couples TRBV10-3 to TRBJ1-1; the D gene is possibly TRBD1 (5 bases). Germline V gene data show CDR1 as ENHRY and CDR2 as SYGVKD. CDR3 length: 19 residues. Trimming took 0 bases from V and 0 from J, leaving 20 bases between them. The CDR3 protein is CAISESIGGRWGMNTEAFF. The CDR3 nucleotides read TGTGCCATCAGTGAGTCGATCGGCGGTAGGTGGGGGATGAACACTGAAGCTTTCTTT.

The chain recombines TRBV12-3 or TRBV12-4 with TRBJ1-2; D unclear. This CDR3 is built from 11 residues. V was cut by 6 bases and J by 8 bases, with 10 bases left in between. The CDR3 sequence: CASSRGWGYTF. Written as DNA, the CDR3 is TGTGCCAGCAGCCGGGGATGGGGCTACACCTTC.

V gene TRBV11-2 combines with J gene TRBJ1-4; TRBD1 aligns across 7 bases. Germline assignment: CDR1 SGHAT and CDR2 FQNNGV. The CDR3 sequence is 18 residues long. Trimming at V came to 0 bases and at J to 8 bases, leaving 15 bases not matched to a gene. Here the CDR3 reads CASSLDLDRSLGGEKLFF. In DNA form, the CDR3 reads TGTGCCAGCAGCTTAGATCTGGACAGGAGCCTCGGGGGGGAAAAACTGTTTTTT.

The genes are TRBV29-1 and TRBJ2-1, with D hard to call. The V gene's germline CDR1 is SQVTM and CDR2 ANQGSEA. This CDR3 contains 14 residues. Trimming removed 2 bases from V and 11 bases from J, with 19 bases in between. The CDR3 sequence is CSVELDSRGDKQFF. In nucleotides, the CDR3 is TGCAGCGTTGAACTTGACTCTCGTGGGGATAAGCAGTTCTTC.

The rearrangement links TRBV11-3 to TRBJ1-2; maybe TRBD1 (6 bases). From germline, CDR1 is SGHNT and CDR2 YENEEA. The CDR3 length is 14 residues. V was trimmed by 5 bases and J by 8 bases, leaving 18 bases between them. CDR3 loop: CASSPVGTSRGYTF. The CDR3 nucleotides are TGTGCCAGCAGCCCCGTCGGGACAAGTCGAGGCTACACCTTC.

V is TRBV11-2 and J is TRBJ2-7; D assignment may be TRBD1 or TRBD2 (5 bases each). CDR1 and CDR2 (germline): SGHAT, FQNNGV. CDR3 size: 15 residues. The V and J ends lost 0 bases and 4 bases respectively, with 13 bases between them. For the CDR3, the DNA is TGTGCCAGCAGCTTAGATCCCGAGGGGCTTTACGAGCAGTACTTC. It codes for CASSLDPEGLYEQYF.

The rearrangement uses TRBV6-5 and TRBJ2-7; 8 nucleotides align to TRBD1. The junction had 6 bases not matched to a gene; V was cut back by 2 bases and J by 6 bases. CDR1 and CDR2 (germline): MNHEY, SVGAGI. The CDR3 covers 14 residues. The CDR3 nucleotides are TGTGCCAGCAGTTACAACCAGGGGGCCCTCGAGCAGTACTTC. As protein: CASSYNQGALEQYF.

The chain combines TRBV19 with TRBJ2-2; TRBD1 matches 8 bases. V gave up 1 base and J gave up 7 bases; unmatched junction bases: 8. The CDR3 loop spans 16 amino acids. Looked up from germline, CDR1 is LNHDA and CDR2 is SQIVND (reference sequence). The CDR3 is CASSIVGQGADGELFF. For the CDR3, the DNA is TGTGCCAGTAGTATAGTTGGGCAGGGGGCGGACGGGGAGCTGTTTTTT.

The chain uses TRBV14 and TRBJ2-7, with 7 bases aligning to TRBD1. CDR1 and CDR2 from the germline V gene are SGHDN and FVKESK. The CDR3 contains 17 residues. With V trimmed by 1 base and J by 1 base, 10 bases remained unmatched. The CDR3 region is CASSQGGFRDRSYEQYF. The CDR3 coding sequence is TGTGCCAGCAGCCAAGGCGGATTCCGGGACAGATCCTACGAGCAGTACTTC.

The rearrangement links TRBV6-1 to TRBJ2-7; D remains unclear. This CDR3 is built from 15 residues. Trimming cost V 0 bases and J 4 bases, with 13 bases left between them. Germline CDR1 MNHNS, CDR2 SASEGT. CDR3 DNA sequence: TGTGCCAGCAGTGAAGCGCACGACAAACAGTACGAGCAGTACTTC. Translating it yields CASSEAHDKQYEQYF.

This clone was seen once. V is TRBV6-5 and J is TRBJ1-5, with D hard to call. The V gene lost 8 bases and the J gene lost 0 bases, with 14 bases spanning the gap. This CDR3 has 15 residues. From germline, CDR1 is MNHEY and CDR2 SVGAGI. CDR3 sequence reads: CASDMDGYSNQPQHF. As DNA, the CDR3 is TGTGCCAGCGATATGGACGGATATAGCAATCAGCCCCAGCATTTT.

This chain links TRBV5-1 with TRBJ1-6; D is uncertain. The CDR3 contains 13 residues. Germline assignment: CDR1 SGHRS and CDR2 YFSETQ. Trimming took 1 base from V and 8 from J, leaving 7 bases between them. CDR3 nucleotide sequence: TGCGCCAGCAGCTTGCGGGGTGATTCACCCCTCCACTTT. It yields the protein CASSLRGDSPLHF.

The chain carries TRBV10-3 and TRBJ1-2; no reliable D call. The CDR3 runs 13 residues. Germline V gene lookup returns CDR1 ENHRY and CDR2 SYGVKD. With 9 bases removed from V and 5 bases from J, the gap between germline ends came to 16 bases. The CDR3 is CAISSEGGYGYTF. In nucleotides, the CDR3 is TGTGCCATTTCCAGTGAGGGTGGATATGGCTACACCTTC.

The J gene is TRBJ1-2, the V gene TRBV19; D uncertain. Trimming pared 10 bases from V and 5 bases from J, leaving 17 bases between. The CDR3 consists of 13 residues. The germline CDR1 and CDR2 sequences are LNHDA and SQIVND (reference sequence). The CDR3 sequence is CATAGPFGYGYTF. The CDR3 nucleotides read TGTGCCACCGCAGGACCCTTTGGGTATGGCTACACCTTC. Combining the CDR3 with reference TRBV19 and TRBJ1-2 gives the whole variable domain DGGITQSPKYLFRKEGQNVTLSCEQNLNHDAMYWYRQDPGQGLRLIYYSQIVNDFQKGDIAEGYSVSREKKESFPLTVTSAQKNPTAFYLCATAGPFGYGYTFGSGTRLTVV.

The chain uses TRBV3-1 (or the pseudogene TRBV3-2) and TRBJ2-2; D not resolved. V shed 4 bases and J shed 7 bases, with 7 bases lying between them. The CDR3 extends over 12 amino acids. The germline V gene has CDR1 LGHDT and CDR2 YNNKEL (reference sequence). The CDR3 is CASSLSNGELFF. DNA for the CDR3: TGTGCCAGCAGCCTATCAAACGGGGAGCTGTTTTTT.